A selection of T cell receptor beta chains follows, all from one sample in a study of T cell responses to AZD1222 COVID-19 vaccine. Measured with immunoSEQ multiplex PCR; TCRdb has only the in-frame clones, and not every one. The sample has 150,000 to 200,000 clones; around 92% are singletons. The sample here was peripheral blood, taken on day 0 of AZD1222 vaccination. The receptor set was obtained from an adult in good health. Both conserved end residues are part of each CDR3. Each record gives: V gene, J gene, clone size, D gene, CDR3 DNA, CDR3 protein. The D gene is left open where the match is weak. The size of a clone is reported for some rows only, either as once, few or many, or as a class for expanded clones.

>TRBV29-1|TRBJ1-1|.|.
TGCAGCGTCTACAAAGGTGGGCTTGACACTGAAGCTTTCTTT
CSVYKGGLDTEAFF
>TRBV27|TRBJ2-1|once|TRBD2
TGTGCCAGCAGTTTACGGACTAGCATGTTCTATGAGCAGTTCTTC
CASSLRTSMFYEQFF
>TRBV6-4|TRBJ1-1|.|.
TGTGCCAGCAGGCCGGGGGGCGAGGTCACTGAAGCTTTCTTT
CASRPGGEVTEAFF
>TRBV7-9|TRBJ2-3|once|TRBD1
TGTGCCAGCAGCCCCGGGACAGGGGGCGCAGATACGCAGTATTTT
CASSPGTGGADTQYF
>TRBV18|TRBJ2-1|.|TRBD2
TGTGCCAGCTCACCACCGGGACTAGCGGGGACTAGCTCCTACAATGAGCAGTTCTTC
CASSPPGLAGTSSYNEQFF
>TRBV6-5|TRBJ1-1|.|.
TGTGCCAGCAGCGGTATAGTGAACACTGAAGCTTTCTTT
CASSGIVNTEAFF
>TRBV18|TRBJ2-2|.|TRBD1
TGTGCCAGCTCACCATGGACAGGGGACGCCGGCACCGGGGAGCTGTTTTTT
CASSPWTGDAGTGELFF
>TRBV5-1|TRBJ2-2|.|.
TGCGCCAGCAGCCTTTCTCCGGTCACCGGGGAGCTGTTTTTT
CASSLSPVTGELFF
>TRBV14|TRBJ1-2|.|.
TGTGCCAGCAGCCAAGATACAGCTTATGGCTACACCTTC
CASSQDTAYGYTF
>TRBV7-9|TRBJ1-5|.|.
TGTGCCAGCAGCCCGCGGGGGGGAGCGGGGCAGCCCCAGCATTTT
CASSPRGGAGQPQHF
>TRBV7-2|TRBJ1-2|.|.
TGTGCCAGCAGCCCGAGCACTAACTATGGCTACACCTTC
CASSPSTNYGYTF
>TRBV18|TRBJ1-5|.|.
TGTGCCAGCTCATCAAGGAGGAATCAGCCCCAGCATTTT
CASSSRRNQPQHF
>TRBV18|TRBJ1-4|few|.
TGTGCCAGCTTCACCACGGGGGCTAATGAAAAACTGTTTTTT
CASFTTGANEKLFF
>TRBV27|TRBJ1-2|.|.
TGTGCCACCCAGGAGGGGGATGGCTACACCTTC
CATQEGDGYTF
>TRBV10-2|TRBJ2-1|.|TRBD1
TGCGCCAGCGACAGGGGCTCCTACAATGAGCAGTTCTTC
CASDRGSYNEQFF
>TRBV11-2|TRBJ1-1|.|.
TGTGCCAGCAGGCGACAGTCCCACAACACTGAAGCTTTCTTT
CASRRQSHNTEAFF
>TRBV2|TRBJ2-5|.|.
TGTGCCAGCCGCATGTGGGAGACCCAGTACTTC
CASRMWETQYF
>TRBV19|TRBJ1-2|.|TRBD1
TGTGCCAGTAGTAGCCGGGACAGGGGGCGCGGCTACACCTTC
CASSSRDRGRGYTF
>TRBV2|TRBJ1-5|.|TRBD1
TGTGCCAGCAGGCAACAGGGGAATCAGCCCCAGCATTTT
CASRQQGNQPQHF
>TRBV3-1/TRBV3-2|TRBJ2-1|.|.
TGTGCCAGCAGCCAACCACTTCCGACTAGTTCTGAGCAGTTCTTC
CASSQPLPTSSEQFF
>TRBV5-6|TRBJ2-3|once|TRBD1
TGTGCCAGCAGCTTGGACGGCAGGGGGCCCGGAGATACGCAGTATTTT
CASSLDGRGPGDTQYF
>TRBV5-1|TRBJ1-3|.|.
TGCGCCAGCAGCTTGGCCGGCGGGGGGTACGGAAACACCATATATTTT
CASSLAGGGYGNTIYF
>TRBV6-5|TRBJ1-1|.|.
TGTGCCAGCAGTTACTCGACCCTTCTCGGTGAAGCTTTCTTT
CASSYSTLLGEAFF
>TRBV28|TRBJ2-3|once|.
TGTGCCAGCAGTTTTCGGACCCGTGCGCAGTATTTT
CASSFRTRAQYF
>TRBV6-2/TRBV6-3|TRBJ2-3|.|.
TGTGCCAGCAGTTACCGCCGACCTAACACAGATACGCAGTATTTT
CASSYRRPNTDTQYF
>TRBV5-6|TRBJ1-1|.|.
TGTGCCAGCAGCCCCACCCGGACGGGAAACACTGAAGCTTTCTTT
CASSPTRTGNTEAFF
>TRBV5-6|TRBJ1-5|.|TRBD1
TGTGCCAGCAGCTTGTGGATGTCAGGGGGTCGCAATCAGCCCCAGCATTTT
CASSLWMSGGRNQPQHF
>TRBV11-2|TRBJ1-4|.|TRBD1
TGTGCCAGCAGCTCGACAGGGGGAATTGAAAAACTGTTTTTT
CASSSTGGIEKLFF
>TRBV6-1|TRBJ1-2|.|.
TGTGCCAGCAGTGAGCGGGGTACATATGGCTACACCTTC
CASSERGTYGYTF
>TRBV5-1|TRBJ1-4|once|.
TGCGCCAGCAGCTTGGGACGCCTCTTCAATGAAAAACTGTTTTTT
CASSLGRLFNEKLFF
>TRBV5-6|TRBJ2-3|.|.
TGTGCCAGCAGCCGCCCTGGGAGTGGAGATACGCAGTATTTT
CASSRPGSGDTQYF
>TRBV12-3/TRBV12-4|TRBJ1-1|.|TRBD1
TGTGCCAGTTCAACAGGGGGCAACACTGAAGCTTTCTTT
CASSTGGNTEAFF
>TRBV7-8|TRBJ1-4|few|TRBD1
TGTGCCAGCAGCCAGACAGGGGGCTTAGAAAAACTGTTTTTT
CASSQTGGLEKLFF
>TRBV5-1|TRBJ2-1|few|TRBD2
TGCGCCAGCAGCTTGGCTCTAGCGGGACACAATGAGCAGTTCTTC
CASSLALAGHNEQFF
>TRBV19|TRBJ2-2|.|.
TGTGCCAGTAGTATAGAGTCATATCACGGGGACGGTACCGGGGAGCTGTTTTTT
CASSIESYHGDGTGELFF
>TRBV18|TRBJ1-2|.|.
TGTGCCAGCTCACCATTTCAGGGGTACGAAAATGGCTACACCTTC
CASSPFQGYENGYTF
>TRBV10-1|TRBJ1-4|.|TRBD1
TGCGCCAGCAGTGAGTATGGAAACAGGGGGAGGGCTAATGAAAAACTGTTTTTT
CASSEYGNRGRANEKLFF
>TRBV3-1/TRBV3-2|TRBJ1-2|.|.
TGTGCCAGCAGCCAAGGGCCAGAGAATGGCTACACCTTC
CASSQGPENGYTF
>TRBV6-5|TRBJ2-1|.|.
TGTGCCAGCAGGGTAAGCTCCTACAATGAGCAGTTCTTC
CASRVSSYNEQFF
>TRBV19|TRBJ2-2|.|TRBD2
TGTGCCAGTAGTATAGTTCGGGGCGGGGGCACCGGGGAGCTGTTTTTT
CASSIVRGGGTGELFF
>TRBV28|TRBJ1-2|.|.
TGTGCCAGCAGTTTTTCGGGACAACAAGGCCGTGGCTACACCTTC
CASSFSGQQGRGYTF
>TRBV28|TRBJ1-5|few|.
TGTGCCAGCAGTTTTCAACAGGCCACCCAGCATTTT
CASSFQQATQHF
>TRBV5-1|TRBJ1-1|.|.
TGCGCCAGCAGACTTGAACCGGGACAAGGTGGGGCTTTCTTT
CASRLEPGQGGAFF
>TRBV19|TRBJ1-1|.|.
TGTGCCAGTAGTATCGGCGCTGAAGCTTTCTTT
CASSIGAEAFF
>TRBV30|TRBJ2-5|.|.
TGTGCCTGCGGGGCCGATCGGGAGACCCAGTACTTC
CACGADRETQYF
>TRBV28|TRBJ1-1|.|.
TGTGCCAGCAGTTTATATGACAGGCGGAACACTGAAGCTTTCTTT
CASSLYDRRNTEAFF
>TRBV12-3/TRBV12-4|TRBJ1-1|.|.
TGTGCCAGCAGTTTTATAGGGGGCACTGAAGCTTTCTTT
CASSFIGGTEAFF
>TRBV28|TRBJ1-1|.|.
TGTGCCAGCGCCGCAGGGCGAAACACTGAAGCTTTCTTT
CASAAGRNTEAFF
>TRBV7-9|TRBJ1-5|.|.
TGTGCCAGCAGCTTAGGCAGGCCGGGTCAGCCCCAGCATTTT
CASSLGRPGQPQHF